These 10 T cell receptor beta chains originate from one sample sequenced in a study of T cell changes during pregnancy in multiple sclerosis. Method: immunoSEQ multiplex PCR; TCRdb's copy keeps in-frame clones and lacks some. The data show about 83,000 clones, over 90% seen once. Sequenced here: peripheral blood, sampled in the second trimester of pregnancy. The receptors shown here come from a female donor with multiple sclerosis, enrolled in a pregnancy study.

The chain uses TRBV20-1 and TRBJ1-2; D is unclear. V was shortened by 3 bases and J by 5 bases, with 7 bases between the two germline ends. The CDR3 has 11 amino acids. Germline CDR1 is DFQATT and CDR2 is SNEGSKA (reference sequence). The CDR3 spells CSARLSYGYTF. CDR3 nucleotide sequence: TGCAGTGCTAGGTTATCGTATGGCTACACCTTC.

This chain uses TRBV6-6 with TRBJ1-1; D gene ambiguous. The CDR3 contains 15 residues. Trimming took off 0 bases at V and 2 bases at J, with 10 bases between the two ends. Germline V gene lookup returns CDR1 MNHNY and CDR2 SVGAGI (reference sequence). CDR3 DNA: TGTGCCAGCAGTTACTCAGGAGGCAGTAACACTGAAGCTTTCTTT. Protein product: CASSYSGGSNTEAFF.

This chain connects TRBV28 to TRBJ2-4; 7 bases fit TRBD2. Germline V gene sequence: CDR1 MDHEN, CDR2 SYDVKM. J gave up 0 bases and V 6 bases, and 8 bases lay outside the gene matches. The CDR3 consists of 16 residues. The CDR3 region has the DNA TGTGCCAGCAGCCCCGCGGGGGTGGGAGCCAAAAACATTCAGTACTTC. This sequence encodes CASSPAGVGAKNIQYF.

The rearrangement uses TRBV4-2 and TRBJ2-2; 9 nucleotides agree with TRBD1. Germline loops: CDR1 LGHNA, CDR2 YNFKEQ. The CDR3 has 15 residues. J lost 5 bases, V lost 3 bases, and 4 bases had no gene match. Here the CDR3 reads CASSHPGTGTGELFF. The CDR3 nucleotides read TGTGCCAGCAGCCATCCCGGGACAGGGACCGGGGAGCTGTTTTTT.

The chain carries TRBV4-2 and TRBJ2-7, with 9 bases matching TRBD2. CDR1 and CDR2 from the germline V gene are LGHNA and YNFKEQ. This CDR3 has 16 amino acids. V gave up 4 bases and J gave up 5 bases; unmatched junction bases: 12. CDR3 in amino acids: CASSPRGVAGVDEQYF. For the CDR3, the DNA is TGTGCCAGCAGCCCAAGAGGAGTAGCGGGAGTGGACGAGCAGTACTTC.

This chain uses TRBV27 with TRBJ1-5, with TRBD1 as a possible D gene (5 bases). The V end lost 3 bases, the J end lost 2 bases, and 11 bases lay between the germline ends. The CDR3 has 15 residues. In germline, CDR1 is MNHEY, CDR2 SMNVEV (reference sequence). In nucleotides, the CDR3 is TGTGCCAGCAGTTTCGTCAGGGCGGGCAATCAGCCCCAGCATTTT. Its protein product is CASSFVRAGNQPQHF.

The rearrangement links TRBV5-6 to TRBJ1-1, with unresolved D. The CDR3 runs to 14 residues. CDR1 SGHDT and CDR2 YYEEEE come from the germline V gene. The V end lost 2 bases, the J end lost 8 bases, and 16 bases lay between the germline ends. CDR3: CASSFRVGGIEAFF. For the CDR3, the DNA is TGTGCCAGCAGCTTTCGGGTGGGCGGGATCGAAGCTTTCTTT.

The chain's CDR3 is CASSLVGRGTEQYF. The CDR3 DNA sequence: TGTGCCAGCAGCCTGGTCGGCAGGGGGACCGAGCAGTACTTC. The V and J genes are TRBV5-6 and TRBJ2-7; 7 positions agree with TRBD1. This CDR3 is 14 amino acids long. Germline lookup yields CDR1 SGHDT and CDR2 YYEEEE. Germline trimming cut 4 bases from V and 6 bases from J; bases unmatched to any gene: 10.

J is TRBJ2-7 and V is TRBV27; D is unclear. V was trimmed by 5 bases and J by 0 bases, leaving 11 bases between them. Germline V gene lookup returns CDR1 MNHEY and CDR2 SMNVEV (reference sequence). This CDR3 has 14 amino acids. The CDR3 is CASSLSQNSYEQYF. Written as DNA, the CDR3 is TGTGCCAGCAGTCTTTCACAGAACTCCTACGAGCAGTACTTC.

This rearrangement joins TRBV7-8 to TRBJ1-1, with a tentative D call TRBD1 (5 bases). Germline-derived CDR1 and CDR2 are SGHVS and FQNEAQ. This CDR3 has 14 residues. Trimming left V 4 bases short and J 4 bases short, with 13 bases between. The CDR3 nucleotides read TGTGCCAGCAGCTCCGCGGGGGGAATCACTGAAGCTTTCTTT. Amino acid sequence: CASSSAGGITEAFF. The full variable domain, rest sourced from reference TRBV7-8 and TRBJ1-1, is GAGVSQSPRYKVAKRGQDVALRCDPISGHVSLFWYQQALGQGPEFLTYFQNEAQLDKSGLPSDRFFAERPEGSVSTLKIQRTQQEDSAVYLCASSSAGGITEAFFGQGTRLTVV.